This TCR beta chain was sequenced during a study of regulatory T cells in long-lasting Graves disease. Building of the TCR beta libraries involved iRepertoire HTBI primers and Arm-PCR of CDR3 regions. In TCRdb, the multiplex PCR reads were re-called with MiXCR into one record per CDR3 protein. The sample carries roughly 500,000 distinct CDR3 sequences, about 12% recorded once. In its sample, this clonotype was seen many times. Time point in this sample: newly diagnosed GD, antithyroid drugs for less than 3 months. There was RNA extracted from PBMCs, and the TCR library was made from it. The sample was also reused in another study, on T cells in Graves' hyperthyroidism and ophthalmopathy.

The receptor was derived from a woman aged 25 to 39 with Graves disease. The sequenced sample was peripheral blood mononuclear cells (PBMCs), obtained at new diagnosis, from a patient treated with antithyroid drugs.

CDR3 region: CASRGGRNEQYF. CDR3 in DNA: TGTGCCAGCAGGGGCGGTAGGAACGAGCAGTACTTC. This chain links TRBV2 with TRBJ2-7, with D uncertain. Between the trimmed V and J ends, which lost 6 bases and 5 bases, there was a span of 11 bases. Looked up from germline, CDR1 is SNHLY and CDR2 is FYNNEI. This CDR3 comprises 12 residues.